This T cell receptor (beta chain) was identified in a study of shared clonotypes between healthy human individuals. For this clone: No antigen is known for it.

The CDR3 has 17 amino acids. CDR1 MDHEN and CDR2 SYDVKM come from the germline V gene. The V and J ends lost 3 bases and 0 bases respectively, with 18 bases between them. Using 200 ng DNA, some 30,000 T cell genomes, the sorted-subset replicate PCRs were run. TCRdb's copy holds only in-frame clones and misses some; the assay was immunoSEQ multiplex PCR. The sample has millions of clones, 93% seen once; the top ten hold over 1.5%. Naivety among CD8 cells was defined by CD45RO negativity and positive CCR7 selection, thereby excluding terminally differentiated effector memory CD45RA+ cells. Study-level findings and limits: Despite large depth, rarefaction showed incomplete sorted-subset sequencing. What naive subsets generally showed was a larger estimated richness than memory subsets showed.

This chain uses TRBV28 with TRBJ2-7, with a weak D call TRBD1 (6 bases). The sample was naive CD8+ T cells from PBMCs. This TCR came from a young man in good health. Some clones in this sample may be carry-over from other donors' samples. The CDR3 loop is CASSFWGREEFSYEQYF. DNA for the CDR3: TGTGCCAGCAGTTTTTGGGGGCGCGAGGAGTTCTCCTACGAGCAGTACTTC.